This T cell receptor (beta chain) was obtained from a study of blood T cell repertoires in COVID-19. Turning to the study itself: Collection of acute and convalescent COVID-19 samples took place in the United States, Italy and Spain.

Original data processing: Amplified reference gene primers provided the basis for estimating nucleated cell counts. Only in-frame clones appear in the TCRdb table, and some are missing; sequencing was by immunoSEQ multiplex PCR. V and J calls and clone size follow that table, whereas D and trimming were derived from the DNA. The table records about 130,000 clones, 75% to 90% of them present only once. The sequence came from a human donor in a cohort sampled during active COVID-19. The specimen was peripheral blood.

The CDR3, as DNA: TGTGCCAGCTCACCGGGACAGGGGGCGTTGGGCACTGAAGCTTTCTTT. This sequence encodes CASSPGQGALGTEAFF. The V call is TRBV18, the J call TRBJ1-1; 12 bases align to TRBD1. After removal of 3 bases from V and 4 bases from J, the junction contained 6 bases not matched to a gene. CDR1 is KGHSH and CDR2 is LQKENI in the germline V gene. CDR3 length: 16 amino acids.